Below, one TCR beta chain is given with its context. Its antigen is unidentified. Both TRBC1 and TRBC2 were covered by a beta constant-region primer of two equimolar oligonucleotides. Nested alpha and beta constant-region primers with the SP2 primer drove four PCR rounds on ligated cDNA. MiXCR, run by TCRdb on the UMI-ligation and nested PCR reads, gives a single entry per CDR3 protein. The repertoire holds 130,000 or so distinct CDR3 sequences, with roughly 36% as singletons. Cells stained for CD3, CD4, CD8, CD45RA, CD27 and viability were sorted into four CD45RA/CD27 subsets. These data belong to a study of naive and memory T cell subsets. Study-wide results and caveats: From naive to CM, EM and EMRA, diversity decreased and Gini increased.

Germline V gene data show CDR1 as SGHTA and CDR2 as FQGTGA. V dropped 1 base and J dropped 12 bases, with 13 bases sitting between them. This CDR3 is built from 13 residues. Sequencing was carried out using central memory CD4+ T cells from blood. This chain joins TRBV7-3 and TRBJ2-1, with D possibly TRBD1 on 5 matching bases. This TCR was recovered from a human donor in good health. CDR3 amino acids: CASSLKPGFGQFF. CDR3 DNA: TGTGCCAGCAGCTTAAAGCCAGGGTTCGGGCAGTTCTTC.